A single sample gave rise to the 9 T cell receptor beta chains below, sequenced in a study of blood T cell repertoires in COVID-19. Clones were sequenced by immunoSEQ multiplex PCR, and TCRdb holds only the in-frame ones, with some missing. The table includes fewer than 250,000 clones, just over 85% detected once. Specimen: PBMCs or T cells enriched from blood (not recorded which). These TCRs come from a woman aged 45-65 years with acute COVID-19.

The genes are TRBV30 and TRBJ2-5, with 10 bases fitting TRBD1. Losses at the gene ends were 3 bases for V and 5 bases for J; bases not matched to a gene: 6. There are 14 residues in the CDR3. Germline V gene lookup returns CDR1 GTSNPN and CDR2 SVGIG (reference sequence). CDR3 coding DNA: TGTGCCTGGAGCCGGGACAGGGGAAAGGAGACCCAGTACTTC. Protein sequence: CAWSRDRGKETQYF.

The chain recombines TRBV15 with TRBJ1-6, with D possibly TRBD1 on 6 matching bases. The CDR3 spans 15 residues. V lost 3 bases, J lost 7 bases, and 13 bases lay in between. CDR1 and CDR2 from the germline V gene are LNHNV and YYDKDF (reference sequence). The CDR3 reads CATSSSRGGNSPLHF. The CDR3 DNA reads as TGTGCCACCAGCAGCTCGAGGGGGGGGAATTCACCCCTCCACTTT.

This clone was seen just once. The chain employs TRBV5-1 and TRBJ2-1; 8 positions agree with TRBD1. The CDR3 runs 14 residues. V lost 4 bases, J lost 4 bases, and 4 bases stayed unmatched. Germline CDR1 and CDR2: SGHRS and YFSETQ. For the CDR3, the DNA is TGCGCCAGCAGCGGGGGGACAGGTTACAATGAGCAGTTCTTC. Protein product: CASSGGTGYNEQFF.

In regard to this clone: The junction departs from germline at one end; a sequencing error may be responsible. The chain is built from TRBV2 and TRBJ2-7; D uncertain. The CDR3 is made up of 11 amino acids. Germline V gene data show CDR1 as SNHLY and CDR2 as FYNNEI. The CDR3 region has the DNA TGTGCCAGCAGTGCGTTTGAGCCCGCGTCCTTC. Translation gives CASSAFEPASF.

The V call is TRBV6-5, the J call TRBJ2-7; a weak D match, TRBD2 (6 bases). From germline, CDR1 is MNHEY and CDR2 SVGAGI. V gave up 2 bases and J gave up 12 bases, with 11 bases separating them. This CDR3 spans 11 amino acids. The CDR3 region is CASSYGGKRYF. Here the CDR3 DNA reads TGTGCCAGCAGTTACGGGGGGAAGCGGTACTTC.

The chain employs TRBV7-8 and TRBJ2-2, with 11 bases matching TRBD2. J gave up 1 base and V 7 bases, and 5 bases lay outside the gene matches. CDR1 SGHVS and CDR2 FQNEAQ come from the germline V gene. There are 16 residues in the CDR3. Here the CDR3 reads CASIRLAGMNTGELFF. The CDR3 bases are TGTGCCAGCATACGACTAGCGGGAATGAACACCGGGGAGCTGTTTTTT.

The V call is TRBV6-5, the J call TRBJ2-7; the D gene is possibly TRBD1 (5 bases). The CDR3 is 14 amino acids. CDR1 is MNHEY and CDR2 is SVGAGI in the germline V gene. V lost 6 bases and J lost 3, with 15 bases in between. CDR3 loop: CASRPHATVYEQYF. The CDR3 bases are TGTGCCAGCAGACCACATGCGACAGTCTACGAGCAGTACTTC.

The chain couples TRBV10-3 to TRBJ1-5; D is possibly TRBD1 (5 bases). The CDR3 totals 13 residues. The germline V gene encodes CDR1 ENHRY and CDR2 SYGVKD. Between the trimmed V and J ends, which lost 7 bases and 6 bases, there was a span of 13 bases. The CDR3 DNA follows: TGTGCCATCAACCAAATCAGGGTTCAGCCCCAGCATTTT. Residues: CAINQIRVQPQHF.

The rearrangement links TRBV27 to TRBJ1-6; maybe TRBD1 (6 bases). The V gene lost 6 bases and the J gene lost 9 bases, with 21 bases spanning the gap. The CDR3 runs to 16 residues. The germline CDR1 and CDR2 sequences are MNHEY and SMNVEV (reference sequence). The DNA of the CDR3 is TGTGCCAGCAGGGGGGGGCCCCGGGGACGAGTTTCACCCCTCCACTTT. Translation: CASRGGPRGRVSPLHF.